The 6 T cell receptor beta chains given below trace back to one sample, sequenced in a study of technical replicates of blood from several donors. This table comes from immunoSEQ multiplex PCR, and its TCRdb copy is limited to in-frame clones, with some not included. In the table there are 79,000 or so clones, over 90% of which are singletons. The sample was T cells isolated from PBMCs. The receptor source for this set is a human donor in good health.

The chain has TRBV7-2 and TRBJ1-5; 9 positions agree with TRBD1. The CDR3 extends over 14 amino acids. V trimming: 3 bases; J trimming: 7 bases; junction bases outside the gene matches: 4. Germline CDR1 reads SGHTA; CDR2 reads FQGNSA. CDR3 sequence: CASSLGQGDQPQHF. In DNA, the CDR3 is TGTGCCAGCAGCTTGGGACAGGGAGACCAGCCCCAGCATTTT.

The chain uses TRBV6-1 and TRBJ2-1; 7 nucleotides align to TRBD2. Germline V gene sequence: CDR1 MNHNS, CDR2 SASEGT. With V trimmed by 1 base and J by 7 bases, 13 bases remained unmatched. The CDR3 is 17 residues long. The CDR3 loop reads CASSEVTWRELINEQFF. DNA of the CDR3: TGTGCCAGCAGTGAAGTAACCTGGCGGGAGCTAATTAATGAGCAGTTCTTC.

This clone was picked up one time. The chain recombines TRBV4-3 with TRBJ2-3, with 7 bases lining up with TRBD2. The J segment lost 2 bases and the V segment lost 1 base, leaving 6 bases of the junction unmatched. There are 16 residues in the CDR3. The germline CDR1 and CDR2 sequences are LGHNA and YSLEER. The CDR3 reads CASSQAQTSLTDTQYF. The CDR3, as DNA: TGCGCCAGCAGCCAAGCTCAGACTAGCCTCACAGATACGCAGTATTTT.

The rearrangement links TRBV7-9 to TRBJ2-2, with D perhaps matching TRBD2 (5 bases). CDR1 is SEHNR, CDR2 FQNEAQ, per germline (reference sequence). V was shortened by 10 bases and J by 7 bases, with 7 bases between the two germline ends. CDR3 length: 10 residues. CDR3 loop: CAMEVGELFF. DNA for the CDR3: TGTGCCATGGAGGTCGGGGAGCTGTTTTTT. The whole variable domain, filled in from reference TRBV7-9 and TRBJ2-2, reads DTGVSQNPRHKITKRGQNVTFRCDPISEHNRLYWYRQTLGQGPEFLTYFQNEAQLEKSRLLSDRFSAERPKGSFSTLEIQRTEQGDSAMYLCAMEVGELFFGEGSRLTVL.

V is TRBV14 and J is TRBJ1-2; 12 bases agree with TRBD1. Germline lookup yields CDR1 SGHDN and CDR2 FVKESK. The length of the CDR3 is 16 residues. With V trimmed by 2 bases and J by 8 bases, 9 bases remained unmatched. The CDR3 DNA sequence: TGTGCCAGCAGCCAACGAGGGACAGGGGGCGCGTTGGGCTACACCTTC. It specifies CASSQRGTGGALGYTF.

The genes are TRBV9 and TRBJ2-7, with TRBD2 matching over 8 bases. The CDR3 runs to 14 residues. Germline CDR1 reads SGDLS; CDR2 reads YYNGEE. V was pared by 3 bases and J by 2 bases, with 4 bases of the junction left unmatched. CDR3 in amino acids: CASSEGLGTYEQYF. In DNA form, the CDR3 reads TGTGCCAGCAGCGAGGGACTAGGGACCTACGAGCAGTACTTC.